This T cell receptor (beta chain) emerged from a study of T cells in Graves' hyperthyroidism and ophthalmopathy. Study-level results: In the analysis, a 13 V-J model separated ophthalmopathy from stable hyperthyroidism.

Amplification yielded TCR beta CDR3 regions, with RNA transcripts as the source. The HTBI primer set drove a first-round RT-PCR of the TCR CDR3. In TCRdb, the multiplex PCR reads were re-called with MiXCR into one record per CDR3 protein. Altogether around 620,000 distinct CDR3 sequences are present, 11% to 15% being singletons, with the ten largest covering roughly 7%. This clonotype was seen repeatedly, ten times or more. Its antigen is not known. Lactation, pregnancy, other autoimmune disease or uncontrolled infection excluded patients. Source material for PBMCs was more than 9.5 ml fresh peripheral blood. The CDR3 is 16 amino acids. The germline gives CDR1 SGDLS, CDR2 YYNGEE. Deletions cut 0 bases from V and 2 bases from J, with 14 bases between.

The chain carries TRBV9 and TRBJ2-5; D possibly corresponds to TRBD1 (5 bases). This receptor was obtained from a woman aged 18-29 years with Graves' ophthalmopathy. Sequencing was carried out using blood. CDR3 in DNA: TGTGCCAGCAGCGTAGGGACGCAGGGCCTACAAGAGACCCAGTACTTC. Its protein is CASSVGTQGLQETQYF.